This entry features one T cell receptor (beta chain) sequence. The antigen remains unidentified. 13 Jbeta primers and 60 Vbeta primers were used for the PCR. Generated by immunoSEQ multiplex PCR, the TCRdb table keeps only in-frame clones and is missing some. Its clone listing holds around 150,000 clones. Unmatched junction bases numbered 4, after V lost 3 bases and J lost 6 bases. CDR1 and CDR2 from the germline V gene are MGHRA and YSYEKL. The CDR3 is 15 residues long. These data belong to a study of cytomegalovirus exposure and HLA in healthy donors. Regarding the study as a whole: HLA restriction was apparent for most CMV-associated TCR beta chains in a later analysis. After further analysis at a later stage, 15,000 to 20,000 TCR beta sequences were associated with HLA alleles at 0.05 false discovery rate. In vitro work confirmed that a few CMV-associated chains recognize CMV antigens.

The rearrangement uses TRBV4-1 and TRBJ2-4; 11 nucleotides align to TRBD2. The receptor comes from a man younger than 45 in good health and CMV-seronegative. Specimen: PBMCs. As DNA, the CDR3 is TGCGCCAGCAGCCACCTAGCGGGAGGAAGAAACATTCAGTACTTC. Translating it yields CASSHLAGGRNIQYF.